These 10 T cell receptor beta chains were all obtained from the same sample, sequenced in a study of blood T cell repertoires in COVID-19. The data were produced by immunoSEQ multiplex PCR, yet TCRdb's version contains in-frame clones alone and is incomplete. The sample records just over 150,000 clones, 85% being singletons. Material for sequencing was peripheral blood. All receptors derive from a human donor with acute or convalescent COVID-19. The donor label of this sample is uncertain.

Remarks on this clone: This specimen includes other DNA sequences encoding the same CDR3. The chain has TRBV27 and TRBJ1-3, with 10 bases matching TRBD1. V shed 0 bases, J shed 2 bases, and the junction held 1 base outside the gene matches. This CDR3 comprises 16 residues. CDR1 is MNHEY and CDR2 is SMNVEV in the germline V gene (reference sequence). Here the CDR3 reads CASSLSGTGAGNTIYF. Written as DNA, the CDR3 is TGTGCCAGCAGTTTATCTGGGACAGGGGCTGGAAACACCATATATTTT.

The chain couples TRBV6-6 to TRBJ1-4; D gene uncertain. The CDR3 loop spans 15 amino acids. Per the germline V gene, CDR1 is MNHNY and CDR2 is SVGAGI (reference sequence). V lost 2 bases, J lost 4 bases, and 11 bases lay in between. CDR3 bases: TGTGCCAGCAGTTACGGAGGAATCTATAATGAAAAACTGTTTTTT. It yields the protein CASSYGGIYNEKLFF.

The table lists this clone with a count of one. The chain combines TRBV27 with TRBJ2-2, with 7 bases identical to TRBD1. CDR3 length equals 16 residues. Germline values: CDR1 MNHEY, CDR2 SMNVEV (reference sequence). J was trimmed by 5 bases and V by 2 bases; bases with no gene match: 8. In DNA form, the CDR3 reads TGTGCCAGCAGTTTAGAACGACAGGGTCGGACCGGGGAGCTGTTTTTT. Protein: CASSLERQGRTGELFF.

The chain links TRBV2 to TRBJ1-5; D remains ambiguous. Trimming took off 8 bases at V and 3 bases at J, with 8 bases between the two ends. The CDR3 length is 12 residues. In germline, CDR1 is SNHLY, CDR2 FYNNEI. CDR3 in DNA: TGTGCCAGCCACCGGGACAATCAGCCCCAGCATTTT. It codes for CASHRDNQPQHF. Variable domain in full (rest from reference TRBV2 and TRBJ1-5): EPEVTQTPSHQVTQMGQEVILRCVPISNHLYFYWYRQILGQKVEFLVSFYNNEISEKSEIFDDQFSVERPDGSNFTLKIRSTKLEDSAMYFCASHRDNQPQHFGDGTRLSIL.

The chain employs TRBV6-5 and TRBJ2-1, with 8 bases lining up with TRBD1. The CDR3 is made up of 15 amino acids. The V gene end was trimmed by 6 bases and the J gene end by 5 bases; junction bases not matched to a gene: 9. Per the germline V gene, CDR1 is MNHEY and CDR2 is SVGAGI. DNA for the CDR3: TGTGCCAGCAGCTTCGGGACAGGACTAAACAATGAGCAGTTCTTC. Translated, it gives CASSFGTGLNNEQFF.

This rearrangement joins TRBV6-5 to TRBJ1-2, with 8 positions matching TRBD1. Germline V gives CDR1 MNHEY, CDR2 SVGAGI. V lost 4 bases to trimming and J lost 4 bases; unmatched junction nucleotides: 11. This CDR3 region has 16 residues. CDR3 region: CASSSNFRGHSYGYTF. CDR3 nucleotides: TGTGCCAGCAGTTCCAACTTCAGGGGGCATAGCTATGGCTACACCTTC.

CDR3 DNA: TGTGCCAGCACCCGACTAGCGGGGGACGATGAGCAGTTCTTC. Encoded protein: CASTRLAGDDEQFF. The V call is TRBV7-2, the J call TRBJ2-1; 12 bases are shared with TRBD2. The CDR3 is 14 residues long. The trim removed 7 bases at V and 8 bases at J, leaving 6 bases unmatched. The germline V gene encodes CDR1 SGHTA and CDR2 FQGNSA.

The chain links TRBV28 to TRBJ1-2, with D unclear. This CDR3 contains 12 residues. The V end was cut by 3 bases, the J end by 7 bases, with 9 bases between. CDR1 MDHEN and CDR2 SYDVKM come from the germline V gene. The CDR3 DNA is TGTGCCAGCAGTTTCGGGGATGCTGGCTACACCTTC. It translates to CASSFGDAGYTF.

A single count supports this clone. The chain is built from TRBV6-5 and TRBJ1-1, with D perhaps matching TRBD1 (5 bases). CDR1 is MNHEY, CDR2 SVGAGI, per germline. CDR3 size: 12 residues. V lost 2 bases, J lost 5 bases, and 6 bases lay in between. Here the CDR3 reads CASSYGGTEAFF. The CDR3 DNA reads as TGTGCCAGCAGTTACGGGGGGACTGAAGCTTTCTTT.

The chain uses TRBV14 and TRBJ1-6; no definite D call. Trimming stripped 1 base from V and 4 bases from J, with 8 bases between. CDR1 SGHDN and CDR2 FVKESK come from the germline V gene. The CDR3 runs to 15 residues. The CDR3 reads CASSQAQRYNSPLHF. Written as DNA, the CDR3 is TGTGCCAGCAGCCAAGCGCAGAGGTATAATTCACCCCTCCACTTT.